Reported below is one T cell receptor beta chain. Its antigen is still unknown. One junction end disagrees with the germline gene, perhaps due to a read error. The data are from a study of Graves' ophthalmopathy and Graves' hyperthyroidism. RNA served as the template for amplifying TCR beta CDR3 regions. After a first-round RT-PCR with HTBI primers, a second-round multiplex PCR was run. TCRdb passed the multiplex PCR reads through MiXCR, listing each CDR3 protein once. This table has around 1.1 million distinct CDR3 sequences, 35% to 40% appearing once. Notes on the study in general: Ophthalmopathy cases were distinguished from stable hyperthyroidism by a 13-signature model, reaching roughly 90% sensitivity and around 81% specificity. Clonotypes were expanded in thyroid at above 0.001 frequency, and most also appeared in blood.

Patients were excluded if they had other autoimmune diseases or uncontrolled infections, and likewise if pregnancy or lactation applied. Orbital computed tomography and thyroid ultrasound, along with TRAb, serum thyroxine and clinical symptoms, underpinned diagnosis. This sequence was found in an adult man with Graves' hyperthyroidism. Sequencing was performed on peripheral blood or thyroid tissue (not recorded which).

The DNA of the CDR3 is TGCGCCTGCAGTGCCGGGACCGTCACCTACGAGCAGTACTTC. Protein: CACSAGTVTYEQYF. V usage is TRBV10-2 and J usage is TRBJ2-7, with D perhaps assigned TRBD1 or TRBD2 (5 bases each). Germline V gene data show CDR1 as WSHSY and CDR2 as SAAADI. The CDR3 has 14 residues.